The rows below give T cell receptor beta chains drawn from one sample of a study of T cells expressing NK-cell markers. Reprocessing the 5' RACE reads, TCRdb reports a single entry for every CDR3 protein and omits DNA. This table lists almost 450,000 distinct CDR3 sequences. Sequenced sample: blood T cells: a sorted CD56 or NKG2C T cell subset, CD4+ or CD8+ T cells, or bulk PBMC T cells (not recorded which). These receptors were taken from a woman between 18 and 69 years old in good health. Each CDR3 is given with its conserved first and last residue. A clone size is listed for some rows: how often the clone was seen (once, few, many), or a class if it is expanded.

j_gene,v_gene,abundance,CDR3aa
TRBJ1-2,TRBV3-1,.,CASSQDNGYTF
TRBJ1-5,TRBV19,.,CASWDLRNQPQHF
TRBJ2-3,TRBV5-1,.,CASSLVLAGGSGTDTQYF
TRBJ2-3,TRBV3-1,.,CASSLPPGTSPSDTQYF
TRBJ1-6,TRBV5-5,.,CASRLRAVKNSPLHF
TRBJ2-1,TRBV4-1,.,CASSQEFQRSGEQFF
TRBJ1-1,TRBV10-3,.,CAISARGQGDTEAFF
TRBJ1-6,TRBV20-1,.,CSARPVGTGNSPLHF
TRBJ2-1,TRBV7-2,.,CASSQVTSAHEQFF
TRBJ1-6,TRBV11-2,.,CASSFGAVNSPLHF
TRBJ2-5,TRBV20-1,.,CSAIRRGSFETQYF
TRBJ1-1,TRBV20-1,.,CSARESTEAFF
TRBJ1-1,TRBV29-1,.,CSIKRDRKNTEAFF
TRBJ1-5,TRBV5-1,.,CASSPSGGQPQHF
TRBJ1-6,TRBV27,.,CASSRRDRVSPLHF
TRBJ2-2,TRBV13,.,CASSRPSDTGELFF
TRBJ1-4,TRBV6-5,.,CASSYSVWTGGNEKLFF
TRBJ2-1,TRBV6-1,.,CASSELTSGINEQFF
TRBJ2-1,TRBV12-3/TRBV12-4,.,CASTTGDWDDEQFF
TRBJ2-1,TRBV11-1,.,CASSPAGGGHLHYNEQFF
TRBJ1-2,TRBV5-1,.,CASSHTGFYGYTF
TRBJ2-7,TRBV7-9,.,CASSSPGTIYEQYF
TRBJ2-7,TRBV7-9,.,CASSYGLARPYEQYF
TRBJ2-5,TRBV7-2,.,CASSLSGGAGGTQYF
TRBJ1-2,TRBV7-2,.,CASSLDSGVGYTF
TRBJ2-7,TRBV30,.,CAWSHSGSSYEQYF
TRBJ2-5,TRBV9,.,CASSVGDSQETQYF
TRBJ1-5,TRBV12-3/TRBV12-4,.,CASRERGVGNQPQHF
TRBJ2-4,TRBV6-5,.,CASSDRIDIQYF
TRBJ2-5,TRBV6-2/TRBV6-3,.,CASSYPLAPLYF
TRBJ2-7,TRBV5-5,.,CASSLGPMIYEQYF
TRBJ2-3,TRBV20-1,.,CSAREAPSGAQDTQYF
TRBJ1-1,TRBV6-1,.,CASSAWGNRNTEAFF
TRBJ2-2,TRBV5-1,.,CASSFLTSGTTGELFF
TRBJ1-1,TRBV7-3,.,CASSLTRAQRNTEAFF
TRBJ1-1,TRBV20-1,.,CSAPLGGSRTEAFF
TRBJ2-7,TRBV29-1,.,CSVEDTGGSTYEQYF
TRBJ1-2,TRBV5-1,.,CASSSGTGHSNYGYTF
TRBJ1-1,TRBV11-1,.,CASSPSQGATESNTEAFF
TRBJ2-1,TRBV19,.,CASGELAGIVHNEQFF
TRBJ2-2,TRBV19,.,CASSMNTGELFF
TRBJ2-2,TRBV5-5,.,CASSFRLAPGELFF
TRBJ1-5,TRBV28,.,CASSLRVQPQHF
TRBJ2-4,TRBV12-3/TRBV12-4,.,CASRPTGPGLRPLAKNIQYF
TRBJ2-3,TRBV9,.,CASSPRTGLLTDTQYF
TRBJ2-1,TRBV6-1,.,CASSEPGTDRLGTSVYNEQFF
TRBJ2-7,TRBV18,.,CASSQDSNSEQYF
TRBJ2-3,TRBV7-9,.,CASSTGWTQYF
TRBJ2-1,TRBV29-1,.,CSVEELTGSSYNEQFF
TRBJ2-5,TRBV25-1,.,CASSTAGGAETQYF
TRBJ1-1,TRBV7-9,.,CASSLSWNTEAFF
TRBJ2-5,TRBV7-2,.,CASSLAGGASETQYF
TRBJ2-1,TRBV12-3/TRBV12-4,.,CASSPGLAGERGQFF
TRBJ2-2,TRBV10-3,medium-sized,CAISEFTGGDTGELFF
TRBJ1-5,TRBV21-1,.,CASSSSAARGNQPQHF
TRBJ2-2,TRBV30,.,CAWMEGAGGVGELFF
TRBJ1-4,TRBV18,.,CASSPAVSIGNEKLFF
TRBJ2-5,TRBV5-4,.,CASSAGTIQETQYF
TRBJ1-2,TRBV20-1,.,CSASPSTVNYGYTF